This T cell receptor beta chain was recovered during a study of CD8+ T cells in alopecia areata. Study information: Tofacitinib administration to treated patients was oral, at 5 to 10 mg twice daily. Study-wide points: Whereas mice showed it more clearly, TCR sharing across patients was murkier, possibly because of HLA.

This clone was picked up one time. Antigen: not known. cDNA serving as the sequencing template came from extracted, reverse transcribed RNA. Method: immunoSEQ multiplex PCR; TCRdb's copy keeps in-frame clones and lacks some. The profile shows about 150,000 clones, around 47% of them singletons. Unmatched junction bases numbered 8, after V lost 4 bases and J lost 4 bases. The CDR3 runs to 16 residues. Germline CDR1 is KGHSH and CDR2 is LQKENI. The sequenced sample consisted of CD4+ T cells sorted from blood. The clonotype originates from a human donor with alopecia areata. The chain couples TRBV18 to TRBJ2-7, with 12 bases that match TRBD1. CDR3 nucleotide sequence: TGTGCCAGCTCACAAGCTCCGGGACAGGGGGCTTACGAGCAGTACTTC. It is translated as CASSQAPGQGAYEQYF.